These 19 T cell receptor beta chains were all obtained from the same sample, sequenced in a study of metastatic and nonmetastatic thyroid tumors. TCRdb re-analyzed the PCR reads using MiXCR. The sample includes 30,000 to 50,000 clones, roughly 13% of them seen just once. Patients had received no treatment of any kind before thyroid surgery. The sequencing sample was made of blood. The receptors shown here come from a female donor with papillary thyroid cancer or a benign thyroid nodule (not recorded which). Some clones in this sample may be carry-over from other donors' samples.

The sample holds many counts of this clone. The rearrangement joins TRBV5-1 to TRBJ2-3; 11 nucleotides align to TRBD2. Germline V gives CDR1 SGHRS, CDR2 YFSETQ. The V segment lost 5 bases and the J segment 4 bases; nucleotides outside the gene matches: 6. The CDR3 sequence is 15 residues long. The chain's CDR3 is CASRTSGKVADTQYF. The DNA for the CDR3 is TGCGCCAGCAGGACTAGCGGGAAGGTTGCAGATACGCAGTATTTT.

This clone was seen repeatedly, ten times or more. The chain couples TRBV7-8 to TRBJ2-3, with 7 nucleotides matching TRBD2. There are 15 residues in the CDR3. Germline CDR1 reads SGHVS; CDR2 reads FQNEAQ. The trim removed 10 bases at V and 2 bases at J, leaving 12 bases unmatched. The CDR3 DNA follows: TGTGCCACCAGAGGGACCGGGAGGCACACAGATACGCAGTATTTT. The encoded protein is CATRGTGRHTDTQYF.

As for this clone: A much larger clone sits a single nucleotide away, making a read error possible. The gene calls are TRBV20-1 and TRBJ2-3; D is possibly TRBD2 (6 bases). The germline V gene has CDR1 DFQATT and CDR2 SNEGSKA (reference sequence). The CDR3 extends over 13 amino acids. The DNA of the CDR3 is TGCAGGGCTAGTTCGGGAGTGGCAGATACGCAGTATTTT. It specifies CRASSGVADTQYF.

This chain joins TRBV11-2 and TRBJ1-2; 8 bases align to TRBD1. Per the germline V gene, CDR1 is SGHAT and CDR2 is FQNNGV. The CDR3 is 15 residues long. Trimming cost V 1 base and J 4 bases; bases outside gene matches: 5. CDR3 in amino acids: CASSLGSGGFYGYTF. In nucleotides, the CDR3 is TGTGCCAGCAGCTTAGGATCAGGGGGCTTCTATGGCTACACCTTC.

The CDR3 loop reads CASSKAGEGYEQYF. The CDR3 DNA sequence: TGTGCCAGCAGCAAAGCGGGAGAGGGCTACGAGCAGTACTTC. V usage is TRBV14 and J usage is TRBJ2-7, with 8 bases identical to TRBD2. Germline V gene data show CDR1 as SGHDN and CDR2 as FVKESK. With V trimmed by 5 bases and J by 3 bases, 6 bases remained unmatched. The CDR3 sequence is 14 residues long.

This clone has ten or more counts. The genes are TRBV19 and TRBJ1-5; tentative D call: TRBD1 (5 bases). V was cut by 8 bases and J by 6 bases, with 20 bases left in between. Germline CDR1 and CDR2: LNHDA and SQIVND (reference sequence). This CDR3 is built from 15 residues. This CDR3 reads CASGDQGIRIQPQHF. CDR3 nucleotide sequence: TGTGCCAGTGGAGACCAGGGTATCAGGATTCAGCCCCAGCATTTT.

This clone was seen a few times. The V and J genes are TRBV12-5 and TRBJ2-7, with TRBD1 identical over 9 bases. V dropped 9 bases and J dropped 4; count of bases not matched to a gene: 10. CDR3 size: 14 residues. Germline lookup yields CDR1 LGHNT and CDR2 FRNRAP. CDR3 bases: TGTGCTAGCAGCGTAGCTGGGACAGGGTACGAGCAGTACTTC. Protein: CASSVAGTGYEQYF.

This clone was found many times. V usage is TRBV19 and J usage is TRBJ2-1; D is unresolved. The CDR3 runs 13 residues. Germline V gene sequence: CDR1 LNHDA, CDR2 SQIVND (reference sequence). Trimming took off 5 bases at V and 3 bases at J, with 8 bases between the two ends. The CDR3 loop reads CASSGDFYNEQFF. For the CDR3, the DNA is TGTGCCAGTAGTGGTGACTTCTACAATGAGCAGTTCTTC.

This clone has ten or more counts. The rearrangement uses TRBV2 and TRBJ1-2, with 10 nucleotides matching TRBD1. Germline values: CDR1 SNHLY, CDR2 FYNNEI. The CDR3 runs to 14 residues. Trimming at V came to 6 bases and at J to 5 bases, leaving 6 bases not matched to a gene. The CDR3 loop reads CASRSGQGEYGYTF. CDR3 sequence (DNA): TGTGCCAGCAGGTCCGGACAGGGGGAGTATGGCTACACCTTC.

This clone was detected ten times or more. V usage is TRBV2 and J usage is TRBJ1-1; D is possibly TRBD1 (5 bases). The ends were cut back, 8 bases at V and 4 bases at J, with 14 bases in the middle. This CDR3 region has 13 residues. Germline CDR1 and CDR2: SNHLY and FYNNEI. In nucleotides, the CDR3 is TGTGCCAGCCTGGGGACTCCCGGCACTGAAGCTTTCTTT. Protein: CASLGTPGTEAFF.

This clone showed up many times. The chain couples TRBV2 to TRBJ1-2; D gene uncertain. Germline CDR1 SNHLY, CDR2 FYNNEI. Between the trimmed V and J ends, which lost 4 bases and 6 bases, there was a span of 12 bases. The CDR3 loop spans 13 amino acids. CDR3 sequence: CASSVSGRDGYTF. The CDR3, as DNA: TGTGCCAGCAGTGTTAGTGGGCGGGATGGCTACACCTTC.

This clone came up many times. V usage is TRBV28 and J usage is TRBJ2-4; TRBD1 aligns across 8 bases. After removal of 3 bases from V and 5 bases from J, the junction contained 12 bases not matched to a gene. The germline V gene encodes CDR1 MDHEN and CDR2 SYDVKM. There are 17 residues in the CDR3. The CDR3 protein is CASSFTLTGGSENIQYF. CDR3 DNA sequence: TGTGCCAGCAGTTTCACTCTCACAGGGGGTAGCGAAAACATTCAGTACTTC.

V is TRBV20-1 and J is TRBJ2-6; no clear D. Germline CDR1 is DFQATT and CDR2 is SNEGSKA (reference sequence). Trimming took off 1 base at V and 1 base at J, with 5 bases between the two ends. The CDR3 has 14 amino acids. The CDR3 spells CSARGGSGANVLTF. CDR3 nucleotide sequence: TGCAGTGCTAGAGGGGGTTCTGGGGCCAACGTCCTGACTTTC.

In its sample, this clone was seen many times. This chain uses TRBV27 with TRBJ2-7; D possibly matches TRBD1 or TRBD2 (6 bases each). This CDR3 comprises 13 residues. V lost 4 bases, J lost 4 bases, and 11 bases lay in between. Germline CDR1 is MNHEY and CDR2 is SMNVEV (reference sequence). CDR3 in amino acids: CASSWGASYEQYF. The DNA for the CDR3 is TGTGCCAGCAGTTGGGGGGCCAGTTACGAGCAGTACTTC.

The chain has TRBV11-2 and TRBJ2-7, with D maybe TRBD2 (5 bases). The CDR3 sequence is 13 residues long. V lost 4 bases and J lost 5, with 12 bases in between. Germline V gene sequence: CDR1 SGHAT, CDR2 FQNNGV. This CDR3 reads CASSYRRLNEQYF. Written as DNA, the CDR3 is TGTGCCAGCAGCTACCGACGACTAAACGAGCAGTACTTC.

This chain uses TRBV5-6 with TRBJ1-3; tentatively, D is TRBD1 (5 bases). The CDR3 is 14 residues long. The germline V gene has CDR1 SGHDT and CDR2 YYEEEE. V was cut by 1 base and J by 5 bases, with 10 bases left in between. As DNA, the CDR3 is TGTGCCAGCAGCTTGCAAGGGGCCCGAAACACCATATATTTT. The encoded protein is CASSLQGARNTIYF.

This clone was found many times. The V call is TRBV5-1, the J call TRBJ2-3; TRBD2 matches 11 bases. The ends lost 10 bases at V and 3 bases at J; junction bases unmatched: 10. The length of the CDR3 is 15 residues. Per germline, CDR1 SGHRS and CDR2 YFSETQ. CDR3 nucleotides: TGCGCCTCACAACTAGCGGGGGCTCCAACAGATACGCAGTATTTT. It codes for CASQLAGAPTDTQYF.

At least ten counts were recorded for this clone. The genes are TRBV4-2 and TRBJ2-7; 9 bases map to TRBD2. Germline CDR1 and CDR2: LGHNA and YNFKEQ. The CDR3 is 17 amino acids. Trimming removed 0 bases from V and 4 bases from J; junction bases left unmatched: 10. The CDR3 nucleotides read TGTGCCAGCAGCCAAGATAGTATAGCGGGAGACCAGTACGAGCAGTACTTC. It encodes CASSQDSIAGDQYEQYF.

This clone was counted at least ten times. This chain uses TRBV9 with TRBJ1-1; a weak D match, TRBD1 (6 bases). Per germline, CDR1 SGDLS and CDR2 YYNGEE. Trimming pared 1 base from V and 0 bases from J, leaving 10 bases between. The CDR3 loop spans 15 amino acids. The CDR3 DNA reads TGTGCCAGCAGCGTATATGGGGGCATGAACACTGAAGCTTTCTTT. Its protein product is CASSVYGGMNTEAFF.